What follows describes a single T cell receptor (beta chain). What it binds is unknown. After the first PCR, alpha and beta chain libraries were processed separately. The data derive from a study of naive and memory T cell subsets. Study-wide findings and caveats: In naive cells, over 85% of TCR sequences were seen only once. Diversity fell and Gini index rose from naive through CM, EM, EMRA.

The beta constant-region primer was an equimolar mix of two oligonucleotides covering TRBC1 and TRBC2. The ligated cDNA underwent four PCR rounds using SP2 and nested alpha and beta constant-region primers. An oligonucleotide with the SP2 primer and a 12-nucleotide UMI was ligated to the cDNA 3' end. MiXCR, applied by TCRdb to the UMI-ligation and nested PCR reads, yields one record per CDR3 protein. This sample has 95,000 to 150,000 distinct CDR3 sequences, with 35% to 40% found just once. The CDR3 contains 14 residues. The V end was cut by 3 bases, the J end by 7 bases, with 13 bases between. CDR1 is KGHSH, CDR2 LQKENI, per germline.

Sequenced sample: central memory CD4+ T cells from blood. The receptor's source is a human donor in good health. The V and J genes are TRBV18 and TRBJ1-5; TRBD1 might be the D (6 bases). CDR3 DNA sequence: TGTGCCAGCTCACCCGCGGGGGGCTCGCAGCCCCAGCATTTT. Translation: CASSPAGGSQPQHF. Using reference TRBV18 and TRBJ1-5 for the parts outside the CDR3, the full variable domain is NAGVMQNPRHLVRRRGQEARLRCSPMKGHSHVYWYRQLPEEGLKFMVYLQKENIIDESGMPKERFSAEFPKEGPSILRIQQVVRGDSAAYFCASSPAGGSQPQHFGDGTRLSIL.